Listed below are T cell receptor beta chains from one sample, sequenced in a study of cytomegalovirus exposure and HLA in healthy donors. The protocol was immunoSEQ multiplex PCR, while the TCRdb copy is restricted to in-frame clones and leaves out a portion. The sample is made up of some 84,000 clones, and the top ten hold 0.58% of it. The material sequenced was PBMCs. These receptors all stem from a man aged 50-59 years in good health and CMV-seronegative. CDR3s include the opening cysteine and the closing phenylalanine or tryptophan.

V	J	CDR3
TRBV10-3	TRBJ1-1	CATRQGSMNTEAFF
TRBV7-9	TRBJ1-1	CASSQQGSGTEAFF
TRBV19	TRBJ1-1	CASTLGTGISTEAFF
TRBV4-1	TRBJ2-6	CASSQGAGANVLTF
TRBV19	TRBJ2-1	CASSSSGWGDEQFF
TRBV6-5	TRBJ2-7	CASSYSGGVGYEQYF
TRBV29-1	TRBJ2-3	CSARDYARADTQYF
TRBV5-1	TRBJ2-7	CASSLNHRGLRYEQYF
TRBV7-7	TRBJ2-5	CASSLLLQGSETQYF
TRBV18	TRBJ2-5	CASSPPTTKETQYF
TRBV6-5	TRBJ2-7	CASSPRGGYEQYF
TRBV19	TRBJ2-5	CASSIDRGETQYF
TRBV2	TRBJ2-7	CASNRQGVEQYF
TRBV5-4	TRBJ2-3	CASSLELATDTQYF
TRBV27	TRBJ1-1	CASSYISGGEMNTEAFF
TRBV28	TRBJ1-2	CASSSGQGLGYGYTF
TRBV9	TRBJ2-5	CASSAWTAQETQYF
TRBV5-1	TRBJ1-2	CASTTSDNNYGYTF
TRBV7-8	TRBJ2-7	CASSLEGGDPDYEQYF
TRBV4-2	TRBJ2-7	CASSQPGQGLYEQYF
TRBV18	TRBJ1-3	CASSIDRVGGNTIYF
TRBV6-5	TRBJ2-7	CASSYSLPGRSYEQYF
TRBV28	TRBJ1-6	CASSLGDRYNSPLHF